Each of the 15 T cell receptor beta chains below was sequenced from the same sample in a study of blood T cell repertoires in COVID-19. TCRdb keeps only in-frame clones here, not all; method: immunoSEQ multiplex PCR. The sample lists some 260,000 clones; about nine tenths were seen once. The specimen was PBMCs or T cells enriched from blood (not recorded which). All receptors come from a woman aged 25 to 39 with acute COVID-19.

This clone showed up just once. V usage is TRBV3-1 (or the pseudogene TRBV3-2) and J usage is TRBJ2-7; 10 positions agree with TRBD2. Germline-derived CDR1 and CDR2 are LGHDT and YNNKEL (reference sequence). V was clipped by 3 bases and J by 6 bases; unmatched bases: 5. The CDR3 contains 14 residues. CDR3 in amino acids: CASSHLAGVGEQYF. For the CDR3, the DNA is TGTGCCAGCAGCCACCTAGCGGGAGTCGGCGAGCAGTACTTC.

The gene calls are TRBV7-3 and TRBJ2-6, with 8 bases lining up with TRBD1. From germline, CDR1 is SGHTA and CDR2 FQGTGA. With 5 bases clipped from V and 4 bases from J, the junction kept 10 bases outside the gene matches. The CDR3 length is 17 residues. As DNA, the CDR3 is TGTGCCAGCAGCCCGCGGACAGGGAGTGAGGGGGCCAACGTCCTGACTTTC. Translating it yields CASSPRTGSEGANVLTF.

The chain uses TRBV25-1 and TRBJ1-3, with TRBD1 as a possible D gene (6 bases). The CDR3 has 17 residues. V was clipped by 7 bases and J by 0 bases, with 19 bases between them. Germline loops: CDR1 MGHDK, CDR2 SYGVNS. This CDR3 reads CASTQTSTGFSGNTIYF. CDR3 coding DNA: TGTGCCAGCACCCAAACAAGCACAGGGTTCTCTGGAAACACCATATATTTT. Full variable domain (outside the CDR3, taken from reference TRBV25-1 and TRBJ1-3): EADIYQTPRYLVIGTGKKITLECSQTMGHDKMYWYQQDPGMELHLIHYSYGVNSTEKGDLSSESTVSRIRTEHFPLTLESARPSHTSQYLCASTQTSTGFSGNTIYFGEGSWLTVV.

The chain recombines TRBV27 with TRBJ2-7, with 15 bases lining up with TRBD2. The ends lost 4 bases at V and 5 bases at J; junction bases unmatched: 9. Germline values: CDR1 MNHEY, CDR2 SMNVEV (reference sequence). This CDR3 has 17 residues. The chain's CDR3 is CASSSGLGTSGRHEQYF. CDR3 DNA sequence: TGTGCCAGCAGTTCGGGCCTGGGGACTAGCGGGAGGCACGAGCAGTACTTC.

The chain's CDR3 is CASSLSEGASTNEKLFF. The CDR3 bases are TGTGCCAGCAGCTTATCGGAGGGGGCGAGCACTAATGAAAAACTGTTTTTT. The chain employs TRBV7-9 and TRBJ1-4; TRBD1 matches at 7 bases. The CDR3 totals 17 residues. With V trimmed by 2 bases and J by 2 bases, 8 bases remained unmatched. Germline CDR1 and CDR2: SEHNR and FQNEAQ (reference sequence).

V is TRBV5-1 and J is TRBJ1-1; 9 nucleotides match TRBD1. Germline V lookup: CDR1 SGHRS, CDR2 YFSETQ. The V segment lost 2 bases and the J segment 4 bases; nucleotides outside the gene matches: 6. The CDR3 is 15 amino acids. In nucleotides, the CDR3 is TGCGCCAGCAGCTTAGTCGGGACAGGGACCACTGAAGCTTTCTTT. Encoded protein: CASSLVGTGTTEAFF. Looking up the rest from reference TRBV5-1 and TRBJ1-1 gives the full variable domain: KAGVTQTPRYLIKTRGQQVTLSCSPISGHRSVSWYQQTPGQGLQFLFEYFSETQRNKGNFPGRFSGRQFSNSRSEMNVSTLELGDSALYLCASSLVGTGTTEAFFGQGTRLTVV.

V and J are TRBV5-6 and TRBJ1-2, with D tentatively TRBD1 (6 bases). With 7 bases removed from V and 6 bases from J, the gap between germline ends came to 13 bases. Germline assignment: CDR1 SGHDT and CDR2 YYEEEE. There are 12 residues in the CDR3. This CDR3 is CASGGGGNGYTF. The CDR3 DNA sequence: TGTGCCAGCGGGGGAGGGGGTAATGGCTACACCTTC.

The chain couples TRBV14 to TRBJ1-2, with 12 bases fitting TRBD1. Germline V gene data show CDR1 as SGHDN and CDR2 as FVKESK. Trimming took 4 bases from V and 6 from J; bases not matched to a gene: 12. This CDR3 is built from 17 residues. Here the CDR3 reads CASSRLIRDRGRNGYTF. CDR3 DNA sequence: TGTGCCAGCAGCCGCCTAATCCGGGACAGGGGGCGAAATGGCTACACCTTC.

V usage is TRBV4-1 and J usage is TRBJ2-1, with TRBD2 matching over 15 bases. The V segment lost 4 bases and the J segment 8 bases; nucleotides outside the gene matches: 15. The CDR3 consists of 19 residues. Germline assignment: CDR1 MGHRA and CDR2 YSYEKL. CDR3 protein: CASSPGLAGGAPLFDEQFF. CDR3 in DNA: TGCGCCAGCAGCCCGGGACTAGCGGGAGGCGCCCCCTTATTCGATGAGCAGTTCTTC.

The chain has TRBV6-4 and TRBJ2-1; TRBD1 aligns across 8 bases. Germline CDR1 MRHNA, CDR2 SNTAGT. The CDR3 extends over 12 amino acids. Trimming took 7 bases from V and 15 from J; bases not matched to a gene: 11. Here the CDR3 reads CASMGTGPERFF. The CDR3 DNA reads TGTGCCAGCATGGGGACAGGTCCGGAGAGGTTCTTC.

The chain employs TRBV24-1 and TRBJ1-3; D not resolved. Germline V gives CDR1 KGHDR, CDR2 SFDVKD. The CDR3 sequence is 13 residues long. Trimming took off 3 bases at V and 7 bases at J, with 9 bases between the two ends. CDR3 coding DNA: TGTGCCACCAGTGATGGGCAGACCAACACCATATATTTT. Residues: CATSDGQTNTIYF.

CDR3 region: CASSVWEFSYNEQFF. In nucleotides, the CDR3 is TGTGCCAGCAGCGTATGGGAGTTCTCCTACAATGAGCAGTTCTTC. The genes are TRBV9 and TRBJ2-1; D perhaps matches TRBD2 (5 bases). Germline V gene data show CDR1 as SGDLS and CDR2 as YYNGEE. V was shortened by 1 base and J by 0 bases, with 8 bases between the two germline ends. The CDR3 sequence is 15 residues long. The variable domain in full, with the rest retrieved from reference TRBV9 and TRBJ2-1, is DSGVTQTPKHLITATGQRVTLRCSPRSGDLSVYWYQQSLDQGLQFLIQYYNGEERAKGNILERFSAQQFPDLHSELNLSSLELGDSALYFCASSVWEFSYNEQFFGPGTRLTVL.

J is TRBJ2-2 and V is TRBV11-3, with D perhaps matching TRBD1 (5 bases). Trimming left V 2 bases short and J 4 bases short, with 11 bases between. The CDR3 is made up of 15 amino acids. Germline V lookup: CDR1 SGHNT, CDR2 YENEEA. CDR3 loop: CASSLQGSSTGELFF. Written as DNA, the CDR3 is TGTGCCAGCAGCTTACAGGGCTCGAGCACCGGGGAGCTGTTTTTT.

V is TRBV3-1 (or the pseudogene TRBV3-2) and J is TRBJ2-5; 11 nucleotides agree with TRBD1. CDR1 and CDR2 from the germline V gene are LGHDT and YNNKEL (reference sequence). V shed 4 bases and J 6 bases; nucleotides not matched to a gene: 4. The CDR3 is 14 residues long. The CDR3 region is CASSLGQGAKTQYF. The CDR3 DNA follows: TGTGCCAGCAGCCTTGGACAGGGGGCAAAGACCCAGTACTTC.

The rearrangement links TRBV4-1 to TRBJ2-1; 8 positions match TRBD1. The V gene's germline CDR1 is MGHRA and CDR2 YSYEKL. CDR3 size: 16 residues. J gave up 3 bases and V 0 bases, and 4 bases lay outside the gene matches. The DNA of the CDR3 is TGCGCCAGCAGCCAAGAGGGGGACAGGTACTACAATGAGCAGTTCTTC. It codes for CASSQEGDRYYNEQFF.